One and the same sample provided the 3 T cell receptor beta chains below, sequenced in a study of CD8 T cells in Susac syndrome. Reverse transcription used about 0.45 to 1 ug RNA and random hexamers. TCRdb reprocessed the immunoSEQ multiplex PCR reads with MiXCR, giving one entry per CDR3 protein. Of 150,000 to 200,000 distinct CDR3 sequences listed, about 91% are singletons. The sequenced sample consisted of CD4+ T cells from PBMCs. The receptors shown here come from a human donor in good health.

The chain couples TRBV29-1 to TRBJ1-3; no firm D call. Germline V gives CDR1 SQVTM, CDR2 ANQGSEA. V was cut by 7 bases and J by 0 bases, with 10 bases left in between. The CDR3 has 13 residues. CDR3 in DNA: TGCAGCGCCGAGGCTTTCTCTGGAAACACCATATATTTT. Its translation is CSAEAFSGNTIYF.

The CDR3 bases are TGTGCCGGCGCGAGGCAGGAGAACACTGAAGCTTTCTTT. Protein product: CAGARQENTEAFF. The chain uses TRBV6-6 and TRBJ1-1; D gene ambiguous. With 11 bases removed from V and 1 base from J, the gap between germline ends came to 14 bases. The germline gives CDR1 MNHNY, CDR2 SVGAGI (reference sequence). The CDR3 is 13 amino acids.

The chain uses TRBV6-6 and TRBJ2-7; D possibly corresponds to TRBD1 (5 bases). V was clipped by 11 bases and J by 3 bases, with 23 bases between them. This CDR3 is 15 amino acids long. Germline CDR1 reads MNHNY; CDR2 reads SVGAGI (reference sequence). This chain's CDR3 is CAANPGRQDNYEQYF. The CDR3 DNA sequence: TGTGCCGCCAACCCCGGCCGGCAGGACAACTACGAGCAGTACTTC.